Listed below are T cell receptor beta chains from one sample, sequenced in a study of cytomegalovirus exposure and HLA in healthy donors. TCRdb's copy holds only in-frame clones and misses some; the assay was immunoSEQ multiplex PCR. The sample carries fewer than 200,000 clones, approximately 80% recorded once. Sequenced sample: PBMCs. The receptors shown here come from a woman under 40 in good health and CMV-seronegative. Both conserved end residues are part of each CDR3. A D gene is named only where the DNA matches it firmly. A clone size is listed for some rows: how often the clone was seen (once, few, many), or a class if it is expanded.

D gene	V gene	J gene	clone size	CDR3 DNA	CDR3 protein
-	TRBV4-1	TRBJ2-5	-	TGCGCCAGCAGCCTGGCTGGGGGCAGAGAGACCCAGTACTTC	CASSLAGGRETQYF
-	TRBV30	TRBJ1-2	-	TGTGCCTGGAGTGTTTCGCAGTATGGCTACACCTTC	CAWSVSQYGYTF
-	TRBV5-6	TRBJ2-5	-	TGTGCCAGCAGCAGATATGTAGGGGGGGGCGAGACCCAGTACTTC	CASSRYVGGGETQYF
-	TRBV5-1	TRBJ1-4	-	TGCGCCAGCAGCTTGGCCAGCGGCACAAGGAATGAAAAACTGTTTTTT	CASSLASGTRNEKLFF
-	TRBV27	TRBJ2-5	-	TGTGCCAGCATGCGGGCCAGGGGTGCGGGAGAGACCCAGTACTTC	CASMRARGAGETQYF
-	TRBV5-1	TRBJ2-7	-	TGCGCCAGCAGCTTGGAACCCGGGACACCTTCCTACGAGCAGTACTTC	CASSLEPGTPSYEQYF
TRBD2	TRBV5-6	TRBJ2-3	-	TGTGCCAGCAGCCGACTAGCGGGGGGCGGGATCAGCACAGATACGCAGTATTTT	CASSRLAGGGISTDTQYF
-	TRBV11-2	TRBJ2-1	once	TGTGCCAGCAGCTTGAGGTCGTCGGTGTACAATGAGCAGTTCTTC	CASSLRSSVYNEQFF
-	TRBV5-4	TRBJ2-3	-	TGTGCCAGCAGCTTGGCGTTCAGGGGTAACACAGATACGCAGTATTTT	CASSLAFRGNTDTQYF
-	TRBV7-9	TRBJ1-2	-	TGTGCCAGCAGCAGCGGGCTCTATGGCTACACCTTC	CASSSGLYGYTF
TRBD1	TRBV18	TRBJ1-1	few	TGTGCCAGCTCACCTCGGACAGGGGGAAACACTAACACTGAAGCTTTCTTT	CASSPRTGGNTNTEAFF
TRBD1	TRBV6-1	TRBJ2-7	-	TGTGCCAGCAGTGTCACCGGGACAGGGGGCTACGAGCAGTACTTC	CASSVTGTGGYEQYF
-	TRBV4-2	TRBJ1-2	-	TGTGCCAGCAGCCAAGACGTCCCCGGGGTCTATGGCTACACCTTC	CASSQDVPGVYGYTF
-	TRBV6-6	TRBJ2-5	-	TGTGCCAGCAGTTATACTCCCGAGACCCAGTACTTC	CASSYTPETQYF
-	TRBV6-6	TRBJ1-6	once	TGTGCCAGCAGTTCGGAGACTGGGAATTCACCCCTCCACTTT	CASSSETGNSPLHF
-	TRBV5-1	TRBJ2-2	-	TGCGCCAGCAGCTTCAGCGCGAACACCGGGGAGCTGTTTTTT	CASSFSANTGELFF
-	TRBV18	TRBJ2-7	-	TGTGCCAGCTCACGGCCAGGGCTCGAGCAGTACTTC	CASSRPGLEQYF
-	TRBV5-1	TRBJ1-6	-	TGCGCCAGCAGACCCGAGGGCTCCTATAATTCACCCCTCCACTTT	CASRPEGSYNSPLHF
-	TRBV9	TRBJ2-3	-	TGTGCCAGCAGCGTAGGAGTTCTGCCCAGCACAGATACGCAGTATTTT	CASSVGVLPSTDTQYF
-	TRBV7-9	TRBJ2-1	-	TGTGCCAGCAGCTTCGGGGGAACTGAGCAGTTCTTC	CASSFGGTEQFF
TRBD2	TRBV4-1	TRBJ2-1	-	TGCGCCAGCAGCCAAACTAGCGGGGGGGCCTATGAGCAGTTCTTC	CASSQTSGGAYEQFF
-	TRBV11-2	TRBJ1-6	-	TGTGCCAGCAGCCCTAACAGGGTACCCCTCCACTTT	CASSPNRVPLHF
TRBD2	TRBV6-5	TRBJ2-1	-	TGTGCCAGCAGTTCAAGCGGGAGGGGTGGCAATGAGCAGTTCTTC	CASSSSGRGGNEQFF
-	TRBV7-9	TRBJ2-1	-	TGTGCCATTACCTTAACGAGCTCCTACAATGAGCAGTTCTTC	CAITLTSSYNEQFF
TRBD2	TRBV7-2	TRBJ2-3	-	TGTGCCAGCAGCTCCCAGACTAGCGGGAGACGGGCAGATACGCAGTATTTT	CASSSQTSGRRADTQYF
TRBD1	TRBV7-2	TRBJ2-1	few	TGTGCCAGCAGCGTCGGACAGGGGTCATCGTATGCTGGGCAGTTCTTC	CASSVGQGSSYAGQFF
TRBD1	TRBV9	TRBJ2-5	-	TGTGCCAGCAGCGTCGGGACAGGGGCTAAGGAGACCCAGTACTTC	CASSVGTGAKETQYF
-	TRBV2	TRBJ1-6	-	TGTGCCAGCACCTCAGGGCAGTCCTTATATAATTCACCCCTCCACTTT	CASTSGQSLYNSPLHF
TRBD2	TRBV9	TRBJ2-5	-	TGTGCCAGCAGCGTAGTAGAACTAGCGGGGACCCAGTACTTC	CASSVVELAGTQYF
TRBD2	TRBV5-1	TRBJ2-7	-	TGCGCCAGCAGCGGGGGAGGACTAGGGGAGGTTGTAGAGCAGTACTTC	CASSGGGLGEVVEQYF
TRBD1	TRBV4-1	TRBJ1-2	-	TGCGCCAGCAGCCAACCGGGACAGGGCTATGGCTACACCTTC	CASSQPGQGYGYTF
TRBD1	TRBV6-5	TRBJ2-7	-	TGTGCCAGCAGTTACTCCGGGACAGGGACCTACGAGCAGTACTTC	CASSYSGTGTYEQYF
-	TRBV4-2	TRBJ2-6	few	TGTGCCAGCAGCCAAGAAACGCCTTCTGGGTTGGGCATCTCTGGGGCCAACGTCCTGACTTTC	CASSQETPSGLGISGANVLTF
-	TRBV29-1	TRBJ2-2	-	TGCAGCGTTGTCTTGGGGGCAAGAAACACCGGGGAGCTGTTTTTT	CSVVLGARNTGELFF
TRBD1	TRBV7-2	TRBJ2-5	-	TGTGCCAGCAGCAGAGGGGGACAGGGGGGATTAGGAGAGACCCAGTACTTC	CASSRGGQGGLGETQYF
TRBD1	TRBV10-3	TRBJ1-1	-	TGTGCCATCAGTGAGTCTCCTACAGGGGACACTGAAGCTTTCTTT	CAISESPTGDTEAFF
TRBD1	TRBV27	TRBJ2-5	-	TGTGCCAGCAGTTACCGGACAGGGGAAAAGACCCAGTACTTC	CASSYRTGEKTQYF
TRBD1	TRBV29-1	TRBJ1-5	-	TGCAGCGTCTTGCTCGGGACAGGGCGCCTAAGCGGTCAGCCCCAGCATTTT	CSVLLGTGRLSGQPQHF
-	TRBV7-2	TRBJ1-5	-	TGTGCCAGCACCCCAGGGAATAGCAATCAGCCCCAGCATTTT	CASTPGNSNQPQHF
-	TRBV27	TRBJ2-3	-	TGTGCCAGCAGTTACAGCGCGGGGACAGTTCTCACAGATACGCAGTATTTT	CASSYSAGTVLTDTQYF
TRBD2	TRBV7-2	TRBJ2-1	-	TGTGCCAGCAGGGGACGAGGGGCGGGAGGGCCGGGTAATGAGCAGTTCTTC	CASRGRGAGGPGNEQFF
-	TRBV5-1	TRBJ2-3	-	TGCGCCAGCCTACCTGAGGGGGGGCGCACAGATACGCAGTATTTT	CASLPEGGRTDTQYF
-	TRBV19	TRBJ1-1	-	TGTGCCAGTCACGGACAGACTCGGACTGAAGCTTTCTTT	CASHGQTRTEAFF
TRBD2	TRBV10-3	TRBJ2-7	-	TGTGCCATCAGTCGGACTAGCGAGTACGAGCAGTACTTC	CAISRTSEYEQYF
TRBD1	TRBV29-1	TRBJ1-1	-	TGCAGCGTTGTCATCGGCGGTCGACAGGGGAGGTCGGCTTTCTTT	CSVVIGGRQGRSAFF
TRBD2	TRBV7-2	TRBJ2-5	-	TGTGCCAGCAGCTTATATCTAGCGGGAGGACAAGAGACCCAGTACTTC	CASSLYLAGGQETQYF
TRBD1	TRBV29-1	TRBJ1-5	-	TGCAGCGTCGCGACAGGGGAAGGGCCCCAGCATTTT	CSVATGEGPQHF
-	TRBV7-9	TRBJ1-1	-	TGTGCCAGCAGCCGAGAGCCCATGAACACTGAAGCTTTCTTT	CASSREPMNTEAFF